This T cell receptor (beta chain) was sequenced for a study of neoadjuvant anti-PD-1 for oral cavity cancer. Study-level background: Non-progressing patients received a fourth nivolumab dose near day 43, then surgery on days 50-56.

This clone was seen just once. Most PBMC samples had approximately 500 ng input DNA in six replicates. Data came from immunoSEQ multiplex PCR; TCRdb stores just in-frame clones and leaves some out. The sample yields about 15,000 clones, about 64% seen once. Patients were newly diagnosed with stage II-IVA oral cavity squamous cell carcinoma without prior systemic or radiation treatment. This CDR3 is 14 amino acids long. Per germline, CDR1 SGHRS and CDR2 YFSETQ. The germline V and J ends were trimmed by 2 bases and 6 bases, with 12 bases remaining between them. The sequencing used PBMCs, collected before nivolumab (anti-PD-1) treatment. This receptor was taken from a person aged 35-80 years with oral cavity squamous cell carcinoma. V gene TRBV5-1 combines with J gene TRBJ2-4; D possibly corresponds to TRBD2 (5 bases). The CDR3 protein is CASSLGSWGNIQYF. DNA of the CDR3: TGCGCCAGCAGCTTAGGGAGTTGGGGAAACATTCAGTACTTC.